Detailed here is one TCR beta chain. Its cognate antigen is unknown. Alongside a J-beta primer mix, a sample-barcoded 5' primer served in a second PCR lasting about 7 to 12 cycles. TCRdb recomputed calls from the 5' RACE reads with MiXCR, one row per CDR3 protein. The table lists more than 800,000 distinct CDR3 sequences, more than 35% of them singletons. Losses at the gene ends were 6 bases for V and 2 bases for J; bases not matched to a gene: 7. Germline V lookup: CDR1 SEHNR, CDR2 FQNEAQ (reference sequence). The CDR3 loop spans 15 amino acids. Ranging in age from roughly 6 to 90, the donors were healthy Caucasian individuals from Russia. These data belong to a study of blood T cells in healthy people across ages. Study findings and constraints: Roughly linear age-related decline in beta diversity appeared, significant by age around 36. Fewer expanded clones and more diversity marked long-lived versus aged donors.

The TCR was taken from a woman aged 55-70 years in good health. Sequencing was performed on blood. V gene TRBV7-9 combines with J gene TRBJ2-7, with 10 bases fitting TRBD1. CDR3 sequence (DNA): TGTGCCAGCAGTGACGACAGGGGGCGCCCCTACGAGCAGTACTTC. Amino acid sequence: CASSDDRGRPYEQYF.